This TCR beta chain comes out of a study of vaccination effects on CD4 cells after COVID-19 (dated by TCRdb to 2022 to 2024). Broadly, across the study: Each participant received two doses of an mRNA SARS-CoV-2 vaccine, either BNT162b2 or mRNA-1273. In the study, cultures from other donors were sequenced using the Oncomine TCR Beta short-read assay on an Illumina iSeq 100. The study compared SARS-CoV-2 spike-specific CD4+ TCR repertoires before and after mRNA vaccination in COVID-19 convalescent patients and infection-naive vaccine recipients. Altogether, approximately 10 COVID-19 convalescent patients and several SARS-CoV-2-naive healthy vaccine recipients made up the full study.

Library preparation employed the immunoSEQ multiplex PCR assay. DNA from the cultured, isolated CD4+ T cells was subjected to TCR beta CDR3 sequencing. Turning to the authors' computational methods: Non-productive TCR sequences were removed, reads were trimmed to the CDR3 region, and CDR3s of at least 7 amino acids were retained. The MANAFEST web app was used to identify antigen-specific clonotypes by comparing expansion in peptide wells with expansion in reference cultures. To count as positive, a clone had to show expansion at FDR<0.05 compared with the reference and with all other wells, an odds ratio above 5, and a frequency above 0.1% in two replicate wells. A clonotype was defined as cross-reactive if the clonotype was significantly expanded both in SARS-CoV-2 spike wells and in at least one common cold coronavirus spike condition. Levenshtein distance calculated with the stringdist R package was used to assess CDR3 similarity, and unrooted trees were constructed with ape in R 3.6.1. What TCRdb holds here is the immuneACCESS table cut down to in-frame rearrangements. Part of the clones is not present; checked against another copy, under half of the missing clones reflect an unresolved V gene, and the others are unexplained. V, J and clone size are those of that table, while D and trimming were read from the DNA. A total of about 79,000 clones appear in this sample, about 70% of them only once. The ten largest clones take up approximately 1.5% of the sample.

For this clone: There is no known antigen for this receptor. It has no much larger one-base neighbor in the sample; base qualities were not kept.

General study outcomes and caveats: At late post-vaccination timepoints, both infection-induced and vaccine-induced clones showed marked clonal contraction, consistent with waning T cell responses. Limitations of the study were the small number of convalescent patients and the absence of early post-infection timepoints. In healthy vaccine recipients, vaccine-induced clones were almost all SARS-CoV-2 mono-reactive, with only 1 of 255 cross-reactive with common cold coronaviruses.

To identify antigen-specific CD4+ T cell clonotypes by their expansion, the ViraFEST assay first stimulated PBMC with viral peptide pools and then applied TCR sequencing. After approximately eleven days of culture, CD4+ T cells were isolated with the EasySep CD4+ T cell isolation kit. Negative nucleocapsid antibody results before and after vaccination confirmed that the healthy vaccine recipients had no prior SARS-CoV-2 infection. Approximately 2.1 million PBMC per well were cultured in IMDM with approximately 5% human AB serum, 10 IU/ml IL-2 and gentamicin, plus 10 ug/ml peptides. On days 3 and 7, half of the culture medium was replaced with fresh IL-2-containing medium. Each peptide stimulation condition was cultured in triplicate wells unless otherwise noted. PBMC were separated from whole blood using Ficoll-Paque Plus gradient centrifugation and were then either cryopreserved at -140C or used fresh. Overlapping peptide pools spanned the spike proteins of SARS-CoV-2 and the common cold coronaviruses HCoV-NL63, HCoV-OC43 and HCoV-229E. The QIAamp micro DNA kit was used to extract genomic DNA from the cultured CD4+ T cells.

In the germline V gene (reference sequence), CDR1 corresponds to SSHAT and CDR2 to FNYEAQ. V gives up 1 base and J gives up 13 bases, and the segment between their germline ends measures 14 bases. From the cysteine through the phenylalanine, the CDR3 covers 13 amino acids. The only DNA kept is the CDR3, 39 bases in frame from the first base. This TCR was sampled from a human donor who received a COVID-19 vaccine. The sample in question was CD4+ T cells from PBMCs cultured with HCoV-229E spike peptides, obtained before COVID-19 vaccination. The sample's cell subset or site, from its label and the paper: HCoV-229E spike overlapping peptide pool stimulation. The rearrangement joined TRBV7-7 to TRBJ2-1, with an unclear D gene assignment. The CDR3 region: CASSLEFRADQFF. The sequenced DNA is TGTGCCAGCAGCTTAGAGTTCCGGGCTGATCAGTTCTTC.